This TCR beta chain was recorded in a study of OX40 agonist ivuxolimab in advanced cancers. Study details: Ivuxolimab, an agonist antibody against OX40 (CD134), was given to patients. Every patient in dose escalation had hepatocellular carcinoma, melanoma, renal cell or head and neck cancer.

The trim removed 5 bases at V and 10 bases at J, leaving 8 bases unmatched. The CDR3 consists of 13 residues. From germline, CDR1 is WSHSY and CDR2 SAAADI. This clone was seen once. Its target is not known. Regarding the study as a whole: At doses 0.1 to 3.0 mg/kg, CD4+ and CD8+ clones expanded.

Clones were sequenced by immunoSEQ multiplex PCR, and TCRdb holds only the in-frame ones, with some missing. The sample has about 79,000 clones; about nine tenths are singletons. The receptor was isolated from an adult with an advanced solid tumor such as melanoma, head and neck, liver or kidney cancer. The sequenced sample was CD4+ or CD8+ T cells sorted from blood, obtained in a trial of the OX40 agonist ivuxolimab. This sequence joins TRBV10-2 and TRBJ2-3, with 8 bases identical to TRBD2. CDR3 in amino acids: CASSRGGVVAQYF. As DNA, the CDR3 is TGCGCCAGCAGTCGGGGGGGCGTGGTTGCGCAGTATTTT.